Listed here are 27 T cell receptor beta chains from one sample, sequenced in a study of cytomegalovirus exposure and HLA in healthy donors. Researchers ran the PCR with 60 Vbeta and 13 Jbeta primers. Some clones are missing from TCRdb's copy, which holds only in-frame ones; the method was immunoSEQ multiplex PCR. This table has about 170,000 clones, 60% to 85% appearing once. The sequencing input was PBMCs. Every receptor here comes from a woman aged 50 to 60 in good health and CMV-seropositive.

This clone was recorded once. The rearrangement uses TRBV2 and TRBJ2-2; possibly TRBD1 for D (6 bases). The length of the CDR3 is 13 residues. CDR1 SNHLY and CDR2 FYNNEI come from the germline V gene. V was clipped by 6 bases and J by 8 bases, with 13 bases between them. CDR3 region: CASRPQGRGELFF. For the CDR3, the DNA is TGTGCCAGCAGACCACAGGGCAGGGGGGAGCTGTTTTTT.

The chain has TRBV7-9 and TRBJ1-1, with 7 nucleotides matching TRBD1. Germline CDR1 SEHNR, CDR2 FQNEAQ (reference sequence). This CDR3 region has 15 residues. J lost 2 bases, V lost 5 bases, and 8 bases had no gene match. CDR3: CASSPPGQLNTEAFF. In nucleotides, the CDR3 is TGTGCCAGCAGCCCGCCGGGACAGCTAAACACTGAAGCTTTCTTT.

CDR3 amino acids: CASGLPRQGSRNTEAFF. CDR3 sequence (DNA): TGTGCTAGTGGTTTGCCACGACAGGGGTCGAGGAACACTGAAGCTTTCTTT. V and J are TRBV12-5 and TRBJ1-1; 8 bases align to TRBD1. Germline V CDR1 and CDR2: LGHNT, FRNRAP. V lost 2 bases and J lost 1; bases outside the gene matches: 9. The length of the CDR3 is 17 residues.

V usage is TRBV2 and J usage is TRBJ1-5; 8 bases line up with TRBD1. The CDR3 extends over 14 amino acids. Germline-derived CDR1 and CDR2 are SNHLY and FYNNEI. Trimming cost V 6 bases and J 4 bases; bases outside gene matches: 5. For the CDR3, the DNA is TGTGCCAGCAGGGGGACAGGTCGGAATCAGCCCCAGCATTTT. It codes for CASRGTGRNQPQHF.

This chain connects TRBV5-1 to TRBJ1-2; no clear D gene. Germline loops: CDR1 SGHRS, CDR2 YFSETQ. This CDR3 spans 13 amino acids. The V end was cut by 4 bases, the J end by 2 bases, with 9 bases between. The CDR3: CASSMESNYGYTF. The CDR3 coding sequence is TGCGCCAGCAGCATGGAATCGAACTATGGCTACACCTTC. Full variable domain (outside the CDR3, taken from reference TRBV5-1 and TRBJ1-2): KAGVTQTPRYLIKTRGQQVTLSCSPISGHRSVSWYQQTPGQGLQFLFEYFSETQRNKGNFPGRFSGRQFSNSRSEMNVSTLELGDSALYLCASSMESNYGYTFGSGTRLTVV.

This clone occurred once. The CDR3 DNA sequence: TGTGCCAGCAGTTTAATGGTAGCATCAGATACGCAGTATTTT. It translates to CASSLMVASDTQYF. The chain couples TRBV27 to TRBJ2-3; D gene unclear. The ends were cut back, 2 bases at V and 4 bases at J, with 10 bases in the middle. The CDR3 length is 14 residues. The germline V gene encodes CDR1 MNHEY and CDR2 SMNVEV (reference sequence).

The sample holds one count of this clone. The chain combines TRBV2 with TRBJ2-7; the D gene is possibly TRBD2 (5 bases). In germline, CDR1 is SNHLY, CDR2 FYNNEI. The CDR3 is 14 residues long. V was trimmed by 3 bases and J by 3 bases, leaving 12 bases between them. In DNA, the CDR3 is TGTGCCAGCAGTGAGTCGGCGGACTTCTACGAGCAGTACTTC. Its translation is CASSESADFYEQYF.

The rearrangement joins TRBV5-6 to TRBJ2-5, with 9 bases matching TRBD2. The CDR3 runs to 17 residues. Germline V lookup: CDR1 SGHDT, CDR2 YYEEEE. Trimming took 4 bases from V and 0 from J; bases not matched to a gene: 10. The chain's CDR3 is CASSPGVGTSNQETQYF. CDR3 coding DNA: TGTGCCAGCAGCCCGGGTGTCGGGACTAGCAACCAAGAGACCCAGTACTTC.

The V gene is TRBV9, the J gene TRBJ2-3; 10 bases align to TRBD2. The J segment lost 2 bases and the V segment lost 0 bases, leaving 12 bases of the junction unmatched. CDR1 and CDR2 from the germline V gene are SGDLS and YYNGEE. There are 19 residues in the CDR3. CDR3 region: CASSVDGRLLAGFTDTQYF. The DNA of the CDR3 is TGTGCCAGCAGCGTAGATGGAAGGCTACTAGCGGGGTTCACAGATACGCAGTATTTT.

This clone was observed a single time. The DNA for the CDR3 is TGTGCCAGCAGCCAGGAGAGACAGGGGGCCAGAGATACGCAGTATTTT. As protein: CASSQERQGARDTQYF. The V gene is TRBV4-2, the J gene TRBJ2-3; TRBD1 agrees at 10 bases. Germline trimming cut 3 bases from V and 5 bases from J; bases unmatched to any gene: 8. The CDR3 length is 16 residues. CDR1 LGHNA and CDR2 YNFKEQ come from the germline V gene.

This chain links TRBV5-1 with TRBJ2-1; 11 bases are a match to TRBD2. There are 15 residues in the CDR3. Trimming at V came to 3 bases and at J to 3 bases, leaving 2 bases not matched to a gene. Germline V CDR1 and CDR2: SGHRS, YFSETQ. The CDR3 region is CASSSLAGDYNEQFF. The CDR3 DNA reads TGCGCCAGCAGCTCACTAGCGGGGGACTACAATGAGCAGTTCTTC.

This chain uses TRBV12-5 with TRBJ2-7; D possibly corresponds to TRBD1 (6 bases). Trimming removed 6 bases at V and 3 bases at J, with 15 bases between. The CDR3 loop spans 14 amino acids. Germline CDR1 LGHNT, CDR2 FRNRAP. The chain's CDR3 is CASGQGSRGYEQYF. CDR3 sequence (DNA): TGTGCTAGTGGCCAAGGGTCCAGGGGCTACGAGCAGTACTTC.

This chain uses TRBV5-1 with TRBJ2-7; D not resolved. CDR1 SGHRS and CDR2 YFSETQ come from the germline V gene. V was clipped by 0 bases and J by 6 bases, with 13 bases between them. This CDR3 spans 14 amino acids. As DNA, the CDR3 is TGCGCCAGCAGCTTGGCTGACATCACCCTCGAGCAGTACTTC. It encodes CASSLADITLEQYF.

This CDR3 is CASSDFEETQYF. The CDR3 bases are TGTGCCAGCAGTGACTTCGAAGAGACCCAGTACTTC. V usage is TRBV2 and J usage is TRBJ2-5, with unresolved D. This CDR3 is 12 amino acids long. Germline CDR1 SNHLY, CDR2 FYNNEI. V was pared by 3 bases and J by 3 bases, with 5 bases between.

This clone has only a few counts. The V gene is TRBV9, the J gene TRBJ1-6; TRBD1 might be the D (6 bases). V lost 4 bases to trimming and J lost 7 bases, with 24 bases between them. The CDR3 has 18 amino acids. Looked up from germline, CDR1 is SGDLS and CDR2 is YYNGEE. The CDR3 spells CASSPGTGSIRGNSPLHF. DNA for the CDR3: TGTGCCAGCAGCCCCGGGACCGGTTCTATAAGGGGGAATTCACCCCTCCACTTT.

The chain uses TRBV5-1 and TRBJ1-4, with 9 bases that match TRBD1. V was clipped by 4 bases and J by 8 bases; unmatched bases: 12. Germline CDR1 is SGHRS and CDR2 is YFSETQ. The CDR3 has 16 residues. CDR3 in amino acids: CASSRTVGQGDEKLFF. The CDR3 DNA follows: TGCGCCAGCAGCCGAACTGTGGGACAGGGTGACGAAAAACTGTTTTTT.

The chain is built from TRBV7-3 and TRBJ1-1; perhaps TRBD1 as D (5 bases). Germline V lookup: CDR1 SGHTA, CDR2 FQGTGA. Trimming removed 5 bases at V and 6 bases at J, with 13 bases between. The CDR3 is 13 amino acids. This CDR3 is CASSPSRASEAFF. The CDR3, as DNA: TGTGCCAGCAGCCCGAGCAGGGCCTCTGAAGCTTTCTTT.

The CDR3 region is CASSAQGTANTEAFF. Written as DNA, the CDR3 is TGTGCCAGCAGCGCACAAGGGACAGCCAACACTGAAGCTTTCTTT. This sequence joins TRBV2 and TRBJ1-1, with 7 bases matching TRBD1. This CDR3 contains 15 residues. CDR1 is SNHLY, CDR2 FYNNEI, per germline. V was pared by 6 bases and J by 2 bases, with 9 bases of the junction left unmatched.

This chain connects TRBV4-1 to TRBJ2-3; no firm D call. The CDR3 consists of 14 residues. The V gene lost 0 bases and the J gene lost 5 bases, with 9 bases spanning the gap. Germline loops: CDR1 MGHRA, CDR2 YSYEKL. The CDR3 protein is CASSQDSGLDTQYF. The CDR3, as DNA: TGCGCCAGCAGCCAAGATTCAGGTCTAGATACGCAGTATTTT.

The chain uses TRBV6-5 and TRBJ2-3, with a possible D match to TRBD1 (5 bases). Trimming took 6 bases from V and 2 from J, leaving 12 bases between them. The CDR3 consists of 14 residues. Germline V gene sequence: CDR1 MNHEY, CDR2 SVGAGI. CDR3 amino acids: CASSQTVHTDTQYF. The CDR3 coding sequence is TGTGCCAGCAGCCAGACAGTACACACAGATACGCAGTATTTT.

The CDR3 DNA sequence: TGCGCCAGCAGCCACGACACTGCCAATCAGCCCCAGCATTTT. This encodes CASSHDTANQPQHF. V gene TRBV4-1 combines with J gene TRBJ1-5; D is ambiguous. Trimming removed 3 bases from V and 3 bases from J, with 9 bases in between. The CDR3 runs to 14 residues. Per the germline V gene, CDR1 is MGHRA and CDR2 is YSYEKL.

The J gene is TRBJ1-1, the V gene TRBV7-3; D is uncertain. The V gene lost 2 bases and the J gene lost 6 bases, with 10 bases spanning the gap. This CDR3 contains 13 residues. Germline CDR1 and CDR2: SGHTA and FQGTGA. DNA for the CDR3: TGTGCCAGCAGCTTAGAGGAAGGTGCTGAAGCTTTCTTT. Translating it yields CASSLEEGAEAFF.

The J gene is TRBJ2-7, the V gene TRBV19; D may be TRBD1 (5 bases). Germline V gene data show CDR1 as LNHDA and CDR2 as SQIVND (reference sequence). Trimming removed 11 bases from V and 5 bases from J, with 16 bases in between. The CDR3 loop spans 12 amino acids. As DNA, the CDR3 is TGTGCCGCTGGGGCAGGGATCCACGAGCAGTACTTC. It is translated as CAAGAGIHEQYF.

This clone was recorded a few times. The chain joins TRBV5-4 to TRBJ1-2; a possible D gene is TRBD1 (5 bases). Trimming stripped 5 bases from V and 5 bases from J, with 16 bases between. The CDR3 runs to 14 residues. Germline CDR1 is SGHNT and CDR2 is YYREEE (reference sequence). CDR3 nucleotide sequence: TGTGCCAGCAGAAAAAGAGGAGGGGCGTATGGCTACACCTTC. It yields the protein CASRKRGGAYGYTF.

The V call is TRBV2, the J call TRBJ1-3, with TRBD1 matching 8 bases. The CDR3 sequence is 15 residues long. J gave up 1 base and V 9 bases, and 8 bases lay outside the gene matches. Germline assignment: CDR1 SNHLY and CDR2 FYNNEI. The CDR3 is CASTGQGSSGNTIYF. The CDR3 bases are TGTGCCAGTACTGGACAGGGTTCTTCTGGAAACACCATATATTTT. Combining the CDR3 with reference TRBV2 and TRBJ1-3 gives the whole variable domain EPEVTQTPSHQVTQMGQEVILRCVPISNHLYFYWYRQILGQKVEFLVSFYNNEISEKSEIFDDQFSVERPDGSNFTLKIRSTKLEDSAMYFCASTGQGSSGNTIYFGEGSWLTVV.

The genes are TRBV2 and TRBJ1-4, with 7 bases aligning to TRBD1. The CDR3 has 14 amino acids. CDR1 is SNHLY, CDR2 FYNNEI, per germline. V was pared by 8 bases and J by 4 bases, with 7 bases of the junction left unmatched. The CDR3 protein is CASGRQGINEKLFF. The CDR3 nucleotides are TGTGCCAGCGGGAGACAGGGCATTAATGAAAAACTGTTTTTT. The full variable domain, with the rest looked up from reference TRBV2 and TRBJ1-4, is EPEVTQTPSHQVTQMGQEVILRCVPISNHLYFYWYRQILGQKVEFLVSFYNNEISEKSEIFDDQFSVERPDGSNFTLKIRSTKLEDSAMYFCASGRQGINEKLFFGSGTQLSVL.

This chain uses TRBV6-5 with TRBJ2-1; 13 nucleotides agree with TRBD2. Germline trimming cut 5 bases from V and 5 bases from J; bases unmatched to any gene: 3. Per germline, CDR1 MNHEY and CDR2 SVGAGI. CDR3 length: 15 amino acids. The chain's CDR3 is CASSLTSGGNNEQFF. In DNA, the CDR3 is TGTGCCAGCAGTCTGACTAGCGGGGGGAACAATGAGCAGTTCTTC.